This T cell receptor (beta chain) is from a study of cytomegalovirus exposure and HLA in healthy donors. Study-wide results and caveats: Most TCR sequences proved rare, with some public TCRs found in many donors.

PCR employed 60 Vbeta and 13 Jbeta primers. Some clones are missing from TCRdb's copy, which holds only in-frame ones; the method was immunoSEQ multiplex PCR. The repertoire shows roughly 27,000 clones; the top ten hold 0.7% to 0.75%. About this clone: The antigen is not known.

Sequencing used PBMCs. The sequence came from a man between 25 and 39 years old in good health and CMV-seronegative.

CDR3: CASSSGQSTGELFF. The CDR3 bases are TGCGCCAGCAGCTCGGGACAGAGCACCGGGGAGCTGTTTTTT. The J gene is TRBJ2-2, the V gene TRBV5-1; 7 bases agree with TRBD1. The CDR3 contains 14 residues. Germline V gene data show CDR1 as SGHRS and CDR2 as YFSETQ. With 3 bases clipped from V and 4 bases from J, the junction kept 3 bases outside the gene matches. Variable domain in full (rest from reference TRBV5-1 and TRBJ2-2): KAGVTQTPRYLIKTRGQQVTLSCSPISGHRSVSWYQQTPGQGLQFLFEYFSETQRNKGNFPGRFSGRQFSNSRSEMNVSTLELGDSALYLCASSSGQSTGELFFGEGSRLTVL.